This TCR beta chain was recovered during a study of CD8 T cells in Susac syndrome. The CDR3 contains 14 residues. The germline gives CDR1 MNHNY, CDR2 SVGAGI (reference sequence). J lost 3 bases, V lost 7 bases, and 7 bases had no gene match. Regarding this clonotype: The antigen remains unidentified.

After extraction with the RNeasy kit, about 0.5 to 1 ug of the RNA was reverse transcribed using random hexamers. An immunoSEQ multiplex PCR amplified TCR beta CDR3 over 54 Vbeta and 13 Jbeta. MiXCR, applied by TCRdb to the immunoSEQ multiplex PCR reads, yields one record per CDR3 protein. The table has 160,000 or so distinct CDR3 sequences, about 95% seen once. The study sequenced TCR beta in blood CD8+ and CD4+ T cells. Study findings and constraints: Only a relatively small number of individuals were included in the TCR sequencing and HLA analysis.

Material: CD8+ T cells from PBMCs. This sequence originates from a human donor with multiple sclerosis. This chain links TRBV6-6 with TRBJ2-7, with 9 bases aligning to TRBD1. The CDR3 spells CASTWGQGVYEQYV. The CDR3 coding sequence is TGTGCCAGCACGTGGGGACAGGGAGTCTACGAGCAGTACGTC.